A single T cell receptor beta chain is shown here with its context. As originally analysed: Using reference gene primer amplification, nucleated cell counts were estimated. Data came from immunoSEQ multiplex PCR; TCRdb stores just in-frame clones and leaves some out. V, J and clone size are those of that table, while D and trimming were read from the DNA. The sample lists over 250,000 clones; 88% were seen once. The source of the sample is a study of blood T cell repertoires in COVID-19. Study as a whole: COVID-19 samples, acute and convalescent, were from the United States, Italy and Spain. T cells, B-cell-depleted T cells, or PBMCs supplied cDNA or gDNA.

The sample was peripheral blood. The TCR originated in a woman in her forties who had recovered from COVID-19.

The CDR3 sequence: CASTAGSGRASLLGYTF. CDR3 in DNA: TGCGCCAGCACTGCGGGGTCCGGCAGAGCAAGCTTACTGGGCTACACCTTC. The chain employs TRBV5-1 and TRBJ1-2; D not certain. The CDR3 covers 17 residues. Trimming stripped 6 bases from V and 8 bases from J, with 29 bases between. CDR1 and CDR2 (germline): SGHRS, YFSETQ.